What follows are 30 T cell receptor beta chains derived from one specimen sequenced in a study of OX40 agonist ivuxolimab in advanced cancers. This table comes from immunoSEQ multiplex PCR, and its TCRdb copy is limited to in-frame clones, with some not included. The sample has approximately 30,000 clones, roughly 82% seen once. Specimen: CD4+ or CD8+ T cells sorted from blood, collected in a trial of the OX40 agonist ivuxolimab. The source of these receptors is an adult with an advanced solid tumor such as melanoma, head and neck, liver or kidney cancer.

Sample share makes this clone medium-sized. The chain links TRBV6-1 to TRBJ1-5; TRBD1 is a possible D gene (6 bases). CDR1 and CDR2 from the germline V gene are MNHNS and SASEGT. This CDR3 comprises 16 residues. V dropped 1 base and J dropped 6 bases, with 16 bases sitting between them. The CDR3 coding sequence is TGTGCCAGCAGTGAAGTAGACAGGCGGGTCCGTCAGCCCCAGCATTTT. Its translation is CASSEVDRRVRQPQHF.

The rearrangement links TRBV6-6 to TRBJ2-7, with D perhaps being TRBD1 or TRBD2 (5 bases each). The V and J ends lost 4 bases and 7 bases respectively, with 23 bases between them. Germline V gives CDR1 MNHNY, CDR2 SVGAGI (reference sequence). CDR3 length equals 16 residues. As DNA, the CDR3 is TGTGCCAGCAGTTGGGCCCCCGGGACCGCAGCTCGGGAGCAGTACTTC. This sequence encodes CASSWAPGTAAREQYF.

This clone was picked up a small number of times. The chain links TRBV9 to TRBJ1-5, with a weak D call TRBD1 (6 bases). CDR1 SGDLS and CDR2 YYNGEE come from the germline V gene. CDR3 length: 15 residues. Trimming took 2 bases from V and 10 from J, leaving 19 bases between them. The CDR3 nucleotides read TGTGCCAGCAGCGTCACAACAGGGATTCTAAAACCCCAGCATTTT. Its protein product is CASSVTTGILKPQHF. Complete variable domain (other parts from reference TRBV9 and TRBJ1-5): DSGVTQTPKHLITATGQRVTLRCSPRSGDLSVYWYQQSLDQGLQFLIQYYNGEERAKGNILERFSAQQFPDLHSELNLSSLELGDSALYFCASSVTTGILKPQHFGDGTRLSIL.

The chain recombines TRBV19 with TRBJ1-3; D uncertain. Germline V gene data show CDR1 as LNHDA and CDR2 as SQIVND (reference sequence). CDR3 size: 16 residues. V lost 7 bases to trimming and J lost 0 bases, with 16 bases between them. In nucleotides, the CDR3 is TGTGCCAGTAACGCACTTCAGGAGACCTCTGGAAACACCATATATTTT. Amino acid sequence: CASNALQETSGNTIYF. The whole variable domain, remainder taken from reference TRBV19 and TRBJ1-3, is DGGITQSPKYLFRKEGQNVTLSCEQNLNHDAMYWYRQDPGQGLRLIYYSQIVNDFQKGDIAEGYSVSREKKESFPLTVTSAQKNPTAFYLCASNALQETSGNTIYFGEGSWLTVV.

In its sample, this clone is medium-sized. The chain has TRBV10-2 and TRBJ1-1; 9 bases align to TRBD1. Trimming took 4 bases from V and 5 from J; bases not matched to a gene: 8. The CDR3 totals 15 residues. Germline V gives CDR1 WSHSY, CDR2 SAAADI. Here the CDR3 reads CASSGEDRGDTEAFF. The CDR3 coding sequence is TGCGCCAGCAGTGGGGAGGACAGGGGAGATACTGAAGCTTTCTTT.

This chain uses TRBV6-1 with TRBJ2-7, with D maybe TRBD2 (7 bases). Trimming left V 3 bases short and J 7 bases short, with 19 bases between. The germline CDR1 and CDR2 sequences are MNHNS and SASEGT. CDR3 length: 15 amino acids. The CDR3 bases are TGTGCCAGCAGTGAGAGGGGGGGGGAGGTTTGGGAGCAGTACTTC. Translated, it gives CASSERGGEVWEQYF.

The chain combines TRBV7-2 with TRBJ2-7; 8 bases are a match to TRBD1. V gave up 5 bases and J gave up 1 base; unmatched junction bases: 7. In germline, CDR1 is SGHTA, CDR2 FQGNSA. This CDR3 has 15 residues. CDR3 sequence: CASSVTGQGSYEQYF. In DNA form, the CDR3 reads TGTGCCAGCAGCGTCACCGGACAGGGATCCTACGAGCAGTACTTC.

This rearrangement joins TRBV19 to TRBJ1-5; D call uncertain. The CDR3 has 14 residues. With 6 bases removed from V and 1 base from J, the gap between germline ends came to 10 bases. The V gene's germline CDR1 is LNHDA and CDR2 SQIVND (reference sequence). CDR3 sequence: CASRGPSSNQPQHF. The CDR3 DNA sequence: TGTGCCAGTAGAGGGCCGTCGAGCAATCAGCCCCAGCATTTT.

This sequence joins TRBV7-3 and TRBJ2-5, with 8 positions matching TRBD1. This CDR3 is built from 15 residues. J gave up 1 base and V 5 bases, and 6 bases lay outside the gene matches. Looked up from germline, CDR1 is SGHTA and CDR2 is FQGTGA. This chain's CDR3 is CASSRGQGGQETQYF. Written as DNA, the CDR3 is TGTGCCAGCAGCCGTGGACAGGGAGGCCAAGAGACCCAGTACTTC.

The J gene is TRBJ2-7, the V gene TRBV19; D not resolved. CDR3 size: 11 residues. Germline loops: CDR1 LNHDA, CDR2 SQIVND (reference sequence). The V and J ends lost 8 bases and 3 bases respectively, with 8 bases between them. Written as DNA, the CDR3 is TGTGCCAGTCTTCAATTCTACGAGCAGTACTTC. Translated: CASLQFYEQYF. The complete variable domain, with remaining parts taken from reference TRBV19 and TRBJ2-7, reads DGGITQSPKYLFRKEGQNVTLSCEQNLNHDAMYWYRQDPGQGLRLIYYSQIVNDFQKGDIAEGYSVSREKKESFPLTVTSAQKNPTAFYLCASLQFYEQYFGPGTRLTVT.

The rearrangement joins TRBV19 to TRBJ1-1, with D unclear. V dropped 9 bases and J dropped 3 bases, with 11 bases sitting between them. Germline values: CDR1 LNHDA, CDR2 SQIVND (reference sequence). The CDR3 has 12 residues. CDR3 coding DNA: TGTGCCAGCTCAAACAGATACACTGAAGCTTTCTTT. It encodes CASSNRYTEAFF.

CDR3 sequence: CASSLGQQFYEQYF. CDR3 coding DNA: TGTGCCAGCAGCTTGGGACAGCAGTTCTACGAGCAGTACTTC. This chain joins TRBV11-2 and TRBJ2-7; 7 bases line up with TRBD1. V dropped 3 bases and J dropped 3; count of bases not matched to a gene: 5. The CDR3 extends over 14 amino acids. Germline CDR1 reads SGHAT; CDR2 reads FQNNGV.

The chain combines TRBV5-1 with TRBJ1-2, with 7 nucleotides matching TRBD1. The germline gives CDR1 SGHRS, CDR2 YFSETQ. V was pared by 2 bases and J by 5 bases, with 6 bases of the junction left unmatched. CDR3 length: 14 residues. The CDR3 region has the DNA TGCGCCAGCAGCTTCGGACAGGCCACGTATGGCTACACCTTC. This gives the protein CASSFGQATYGYTF.

The gene calls are TRBV14 and TRBJ2-5, with 9 bases that match TRBD2. The V and J ends lost 4 bases and 5 bases, in that order; junction bases with no gene match: 8. The CDR3 is 15 residues long. Germline CDR1 is SGHDN and CDR2 is FVKESK. CDR3 region: CASSRTSAGGETQYF. CDR3 bases: TGTGCCAGCAGCCGGACTAGCGCGGGCGGGGAGACCCAGTACTTC.

This clone was observed a handful of times. The chain is built from TRBV12-5 and TRBJ2-3, with D tentatively TRBD1 or TRBD2 (7 bases each). Germline CDR1 LGHNT, CDR2 FRNRAP. The CDR3 has 13 amino acids. Deletions cut 8 bases from V and 2 bases from J, with 11 bases between. The CDR3 DNA follows: TGTGCTAGTCAGGGGGGGGACACAGATACGCAGTATTTT. Translation gives CASQGGDTDTQYF.

This clone was detected only once. J is TRBJ2-3 and V is TRBV19; D is ambiguous. V lost 4 bases, J lost 1 base, and 12 bases lay in between. Germline-derived CDR1 and CDR2 are LNHDA and SQIVND (reference sequence). The CDR3 loop spans 15 amino acids. This CDR3 is CASSKASLGTDTQYF. The CDR3 nucleotides read TGTGCCAGTAGTAAAGCCTCCCTGGGCACAGATACGCAGTATTTT.

This sequence joins TRBV4-1 and TRBJ1-2; no clear D gene. Germline CDR1 MGHRA, CDR2 YSYEKL. The length of the CDR3 is 14 residues. V was shortened by 1 base and J by 4 bases, with 10 bases between the two germline ends. The CDR3 region is CASSQVGNVYGYTF. DNA of the CDR3: TGCGCCAGCAGCCAAGTGGGAAACGTCTATGGCTACACCTTC.

This clone was detected only a few times. The chain carries TRBV11-3 and TRBJ2-5, with 9 bases that match TRBD1. The CDR3 consists of 14 residues. Germline lookup yields CDR1 SGHNT and CDR2 YENEEA. Trimming took 5 bases from V and 6 from J; bases not matched to a gene: 7. The chain's CDR3 is CASSEPGQGKTQYF. CDR3 coding DNA: TGTGCCAGCAGCGAACCGGGACAGGGAAAGACCCAGTACTTC.

J is TRBJ1-2 and V is TRBV7-9; D is possibly TRBD1 (6 bases). The V end lost 1 base, the J end lost 3 bases, and 12 bases lay between the germline ends. The CDR3 is 15 residues long. Germline CDR1 is SEHNR and CDR2 is FQNEAQ (reference sequence). The DNA for the CDR3 is TGTGCCAGCAGCTTAGGTGGGGGGCGCGACTATGGCTACACCTTC. Protein product: CASSLGGGRDYGYTF.

The chain couples TRBV7-2 to TRBJ1-1; D unresolved. V lost 2 bases to trimming and J lost 1 base, with 8 bases between them. CDR1 is SGHTA and CDR2 is FQGNSA in the germline V gene. The CDR3 loop spans 14 amino acids. CDR3: CASSLLGSNTEAFF. In DNA, the CDR3 is TGTGCCAGCAGCTTACTCGGGTCGAACACTGAAGCTTTCTTT.

In its sample, this clone was seen once. The chain's CDR3 is CASSETGVITNEKLFF. The CDR3, as DNA: TGTGCCAGCAGTGAAACAGGGGTTATCACTAATGAAAAACTGTTTTTT. The chain is built from TRBV2 and TRBJ1-4, with 7 bases lining up with TRBD1. Trimming removed 2 bases from V and 2 bases from J; junction bases left unmatched: 5. Germline loops: CDR1 SNHLY, CDR2 FYNNEI. There are 16 residues in the CDR3.

This chain links TRBV4-1 with TRBJ2-5; 7 bases line up with TRBD2. The germline gives CDR1 MGHRA, CDR2 YSYEKL. Germline trimming cut 5 bases from V and 4 bases from J; bases unmatched to any gene: 7. This CDR3 has 14 residues. The CDR3 DNA reads TGCGCCAGCAGCGCCGAAACGGGAGGAGAGACCCAGTACTTC. This codes for CASSAETGGETQYF.

The J gene is TRBJ2-7, the V gene TRBV2; 9 bases agree with TRBD1. Germline V gene data show CDR1 as SNHLY and CDR2 as FYNNEI. This CDR3 contains 15 residues. V shed 6 bases, J shed 3 bases, and the junction held 9 bases outside the gene matches. The CDR3 loop is CASRGDRAGFYEQYF. CDR3 DNA sequence: TGTGCCAGCAGGGGGGACAGGGCGGGATTCTACGAGCAGTACTTC.

The chain is built from TRBV2 and TRBJ1-5; possibly TRBD1 for D (5 bases). The V gene's germline CDR1 is SNHLY and CDR2 FYNNEI. The CDR3 consists of 12 residues. Trimming removed 7 bases at V and 4 bases at J, with 8 bases between. The CDR3 here is CASTRGNQPQHF. The CDR3 bases are TGTGCCAGCACTCGGGGGAATCAGCCCCAGCATTTT.

The J gene is TRBJ2-3, the V gene TRBV14; either TRBD1 or TRBD2 may fit D (5 bases each). The CDR3 has 16 amino acids. V was clipped by 6 bases and J by 1 base, with 17 bases between them. Germline V gene lookup returns CDR1 SGHDN and CDR2 FVKESK. This CDR3 reads CASSPGTLWGTDTQYF. The CDR3 DNA reads TGTGCCAGCAGTCCCGGGACCCTTTGGGGCACAGATACGCAGTATTTT.

In its sample, this clone was seen a few times. The V and J genes are TRBV7-8 and TRBJ2-2, with D tentatively TRBD1 or TRBD2 (6 bases each). Germline V gene lookup returns CDR1 SGHVS and CDR2 FQNEAQ. The CDR3 runs 14 residues. V gave up 4 bases and J gave up 7 bases, with 13 bases separating them. CDR3 in amino acids: CASSSRGAGGELFF. CDR3 nucleotides: TGTGCCAGCAGCTCGAGGGGGGCCGGCGGGGAGCTGTTTTTT. Using reference TRBV7-8 and TRBJ2-2 for the parts outside the CDR3, the full variable domain is GAGVSQSPRYKVAKRGQDVALRCDPISGHVSLFWYQQALGQGPEFLTYFQNEAQLDKSGLPSDRFFAERPEGSVSTLKIQRTQQEDSAVYLCASSSRGAGGELFFGEGSRLTVL.

This chain links TRBV10-3 with TRBJ2-3; tentative D call: TRBD2 (6 bases). With 2 bases removed from V and 0 bases from J, the gap between germline ends came to 18 bases. Germline CDR1 is ENHRY and CDR2 is SYGVKD. The CDR3 covers 18 residues. CDR3 region: CAISEDGVGEESTDTQYF. CDR3 DNA sequence: TGTGCCATCAGTGAGGACGGGGTAGGGGAGGAGAGCACAGATACGCAGTATTTT.

The V and J genes are TRBV30 and TRBJ1-5; tentatively, D is TRBD1 (5 bases). Germline V gene data show CDR1 as GTSNPN and CDR2 as SVGIG (reference sequence). Trimming removed 5 bases from V and 7 bases from J, with 15 bases in between. The CDR3 spans 13 residues. The CDR3: CAWSVDSFQPQHF. In DNA form, the CDR3 reads TGTGCCTGGTCTGTAGACAGCTTCCAGCCCCAGCATTTT.

This clone came up once. This chain links TRBV7-3 with TRBJ2-2; 7 bases match TRBD1. This CDR3 is built from 14 residues. The germline V gene encodes CDR1 SGHTA and CDR2 FQGTGA. The J segment lost 7 bases and the V segment lost 5 bases, leaving 7 bases of the junction unmatched. DNA of the CDR3: TGTGCCAGCAGCCTACCCGGGACAGTCGGGGAGCTGTTTTTT. This gives the protein CASSLPGTVGELFF.

This clone appeared once. The chain has TRBV19 and TRBJ2-3, with a possible D match to TRBD2 (6 bases). CDR1 and CDR2 from the germline V gene are LNHDA and SQIVND (reference sequence). V lost 6 bases and J 3 bases, leaving 16 bases between the germline ends. The CDR3 totals 15 residues. CDR3 loop: CASSLRGSVTDTQYF. The CDR3 nucleotides read TGTGCCAGTAGCCTCCGGGGGTCAGTTACAGATACGCAGTATTTT.